The 13 T cell receptor beta chains below come from one sample, sequenced in a study of coeliac disease. The repertoire was sequenced with immunoSEQ multiplex PCR; TCRdb's copy has only in-frame clones and lacks some. This sample has around 5,600 clones, with 50% to 65% found just once. Input material: intraepithelial lymphocytes from the gut. The receptor source for this set is a young woman with active celiac disease.

This rearrangement joins TRBV27 to TRBJ2-3; TRBD2 matches 8 bases. The CDR3 is 16 residues long. Germline assignment: CDR1 MNHEY and CDR2 SMNVEV (reference sequence). After removal of 7 bases from V and 7 bases from J, the junction contained 16 bases not matched to a gene. The CDR3 bases are TGTGCCAGCAAAACGCCGGGGAGCCTAGCGGGCTATACGCAGTATTTT. It codes for CASKTPGSLAGYTQYF.

The chain links TRBV7-2 to TRBJ1-3, with TRBD1 matching over 8 bases. J gave up 8 bases and V 4 bases, and 4 bases lay outside the gene matches. Germline lookup yields CDR1 SGHTA and CDR2 FQGNSA. This CDR3 has 13 residues. The CDR3 bases are TGTGCCAGCAGCTACGACAGGGGTGACACCATATATTTT. Its protein is CASSYDRGDTIYF.

The sample holds a few counts of this clone. V and J are TRBV5-5 and TRBJ2-7; 8 bases align to TRBD1. The germline V gene has CDR1 SGHKS and CDR2 YYEKEE (reference sequence). The CDR3 has 15 residues. With V trimmed by 3 bases and J by 5 bases, 10 bases remained unmatched. CDR3 bases: TGTGCCAGCAGCTCACGGACAGGGTTCATGGACGAGCAGTACTTC. Translation gives CASSSRTGFMDEQYF.

The V call is TRBV6-1, the J call TRBJ1-6, with a weak D call TRBD1 (6 bases). Germline CDR1 reads MNHNS; CDR2 reads SASEGT. The CDR3 extends over 17 amino acids. V lost 1 base and J 9 bases, leaving 19 bases between the germline ends. Written as DNA, the CDR3 is TGTGCCAGCAGTGAAGTAGGGGGGGATCGAGGCGCTTCACCCCTCCACTTT. Protein sequence: CASSEVGGDRGASPLHF.

The sample holds a few counts of this clone. The chain carries TRBV11-3 and TRBJ2-1, with D possibly being TRBD2 (6 bases). The germline gives CDR1 SGHNT, CDR2 YENEEA. V was pared by 5 bases and J by 3 bases, with 14 bases between. The CDR3 totals 15 residues. CDR3 nucleotides: TGTGCCAGCAGCCGCGGGACGACGATCTACAATGAGCAGTTCTTC. Translated, it gives CASSRGTTIYNEQFF.

This clone rates as medium-sized. V gene TRBV4-3 combines with J gene TRBJ2-2; D is perhaps TRBD2 (5 bases). V was shortened by 5 bases and J by 4 bases, with 14 bases between the two germline ends. The CDR3 totals 15 residues. The germline V gene has CDR1 LGHNA and CDR2 YSLEER. For the CDR3, the DNA is TGCGCCAGCAGCATAAGCGGCCCGAGCACCGGGGAGCTGTTTTTT. Its protein is CASSISGPSTGELFF.

This clone has just a few counts. The chain links TRBV4-3 to TRBJ2-7; 8 positions match TRBD1. Losses at the gene ends were 0 bases for V and 6 bases for J; bases not matched to a gene: 7. Germline-derived CDR1 and CDR2 are LGHNA and YSLEER. The CDR3 sequence is 15 residues long. CDR3 residues: CASSQERETGVEQYF. For the CDR3, the DNA is TGCGCCAGCAGCCAAGAACGGGAGACAGGGGTCGAGCAGTACTTC.

This chain connects TRBV5-8 to TRBJ1-1, with 7 bases identical to TRBD1. There are 13 residues in the CDR3. Per germline, CDR1 SGHTS and CDR2 YDEGEE. The ends lost 6 bases at V and 2 bases at J; junction bases unmatched: 4. The CDR3 region is CASTDRDNTEAFF. For the CDR3, the DNA is TGTGCCAGCACTGACAGGGATAACACTGAAGCTTTCTTT.

V gene TRBV7-8 combines with J gene TRBJ1-2; no reliable D call. The CDR3 spans 14 residues. Germline assignment: CDR1 SGHVS and CDR2 FQNEAQ. The V end lost 1 base, the J end lost 5 bases, and 11 bases lay between the germline ends. In DNA form, the CDR3 reads TGTGCCAGCAGCTTAGACCGGGGTTATTATGGCTACACCTTC. Amino acid sequence: CASSLDRGYYGYTF.

J is TRBJ1-1 and V is TRBV28; D gene uncertain. The CDR3 contains 15 residues. Per the germline V gene, CDR1 is MDHEN and CDR2 is SYDVKM. V was shortened by 6 bases and J by 4 bases, with 18 bases between the two germline ends. The CDR3 spells CASSPAAELGTEAFF. DNA of the CDR3: TGTGCCAGCAGCCCTGCGGCAGAGTTGGGCACTGAAGCTTTCTTT.

This chain connects TRBV25-1 to TRBJ1-5; 11 nucleotides match TRBD1. Trimming cost V 4 bases and J 1 base; bases outside gene matches: 6. CDR3 size: 17 residues. Germline CDR1 MGHDK, CDR2 SYGVNS. The chain's CDR3 is CASSAGTGGGSNQPQHF. CDR3 sequence (DNA): TGTGCCAGCAGTGCCGGGACAGGGGGAGGGAGCAATCAGCCCCAGCATTTT.

In this sample, this clone turned up a few times. The chain uses TRBV5-1 and TRBJ1-4; the D gene is possibly TRBD1 (6 bases). CDR3 length equals 13 residues. The germline gives CDR1 SGHRS, CDR2 YFSETQ. V dropped 4 bases and J dropped 8 bases, with 12 bases sitting between them. In DNA form, the CDR3 reads TGCGCCAGCAGCCCAGGGGTCGGGGAAAAACTGTTTTTT. Amino acids: CASSPGVGEKLFF.

The chain uses TRBV6-5 and TRBJ2-7; weak D call: TRBD1 (5 bases). V gave up 6 bases and J gave up 0 bases, with 6 bases separating them. Per the germline V gene, CDR1 is MNHEY and CDR2 is SVGAGI. The CDR3 runs 12 residues. CDR3 sequence reads: CASRGDSYEQYF. DNA of the CDR3: TGTGCCAGCAGAGGGGACTCCTACGAGCAGTACTTC.